Listed here are 22 T cell receptor beta chains from one sample, sequenced in a study of T-cell reconstitution after alpha-beta-depleted transplantation in children. Unique molecular identifiers were incorporated during preparation of the TCRbeta library. From the PCR reads, TCRdb called clonotypes with MiXCR, one entry per CDR3 protein. The sample has 400,000 to 550,000 distinct CDR3 sequences, about 10% seen once. Sequences were derived from PBMCs, sampled before TCRalphabeta/CD19-depleted stem cell transplant. These receptors were collected from a child aged 2 to 10 with inherited bone marrow failure, due to receive a stem cell transplant.

This clonotype was recorded many times. V and J are TRBV5-6 and TRBJ1-4, with D possibly matching TRBD1 (6 bases). The CDR3 totals 18 residues. Trimming left V 2 bases short and J 0 bases short, with 17 bases between. Germline-derived CDR1 and CDR2 are SGHDT and YYEEEE. CDR3 nucleotides: TGTGCCAGCAGCTTTCTCTCCGGGGACATCTCAACTAATGAAAAACTGTTTTTT. Translated, it gives CASSFLSGDISTNEKLFF.

This clonotype came up many times. The gene calls are TRBV7-2 and TRBJ1-6; 9 bases fit TRBD1. Germline V gene lookup returns CDR1 SGHTA and CDR2 FQGNSA. The CDR3 is made up of 16 amino acids. Losses at the gene ends were 5 bases for V and 2 bases for J; bases not matched to a gene: 4. CDR3 sequence (DNA): TGTGCCAGCAGCGGTACAGGGGGCGCCTATAATTCACCCCTCCACTTT. Its protein is CASSGTGGAYNSPLHF.

J is TRBJ2-5 and V is TRBV5-1; no clear D gene. The CDR3 has 13 residues. The germline gives CDR1 SGHRS, CDR2 YFSETQ. Trimming took off 8 bases at V and 4 bases at J, with 15 bases between the two ends. CDR3 in DNA: TGCGCCAGTGCAGTGGGATCGGCAGAGACCCAGTACTTC. Translated, it gives CASAVGSAETQYF. Based on the CDR3 plus reference TRBV5-1 and TRBJ2-5, the full variable domain is KAGVTQTPRYLIKTRGQQVTLSCSPISGHRSVSWYQQTPGQGLQFLFEYFSETQRNKGNFPGRFSGRQFSNSRSEMNVSTLELGDSALYLCASAVGSAETQYFGPGTRLLVL.

The chain combines TRBV20-1 with TRBJ1-1; no clear D. The length of the CDR3 is 11 residues. CDR1 is DFQATT, CDR2 SNEGSKA, per germline (reference sequence). V gave up 6 bases and J gave up 6 bases, with 11 bases separating them. CDR3 in amino acids: CSANTVAEAFF. CDR3 DNA sequence: TGCAGTGCGAATACAGTTGCTGAAGCTTTCTTT.

This clonotype was recorded many times. The chain has TRBV5-1 and TRBJ2-3, with 12 bases identical to TRBD2. The CDR3 extends over 17 amino acids. The junction had 10 bases not matched to a gene; V was cut back by 2 bases and J by 6 bases. The germline CDR1 and CDR2 sequences are SGHRS and YFSETQ. CDR3 loop: CASSFKAATSGSDTQYF. DNA for the CDR3: TGCGCCAGCAGCTTCAAAGCCGCGACTAGCGGGAGTGATACGCAGTATTTT.

This clonotype appeared many times. Mismatch with germline at one junction end may stem from a read error. The rearrangement links TRBV18 to TRBJ1-1; a weak D match, TRBD1 (6 bases). The germline CDR1 and CDR2 sequences are KGHSH and LQKENI. This CDR3 spans 13 amino acids. The CDR3 nucleotides are TGTGCCAGCTCGCCACCCGGGGGCTTAGAAGCTTTCTTT. Its translation: CASSPPGGLEAFF. Drawing the rest from reference TRBV18 and TRBJ1-1, the complete variable domain is NAGVMQNPRHLVRRRGQEARLRCSPMKGHSHVYWYRQLPEEGLKFMVYLQKENIIDESGMPKERFSAEFPKEGPSILRIQQVVRGDSAAYFCASSPPGGLEAFFGQGTRLTVV.

The sample holds a few counts of this clonotype. This rearrangement joins TRBV6-2 or TRBV6-3 to TRBJ2-1; 11 bases fit TRBD2. The CDR3 has 19 residues. The germline V gene has CDR1 MNHEY and CDR2 SVGEGT. Losses at the gene ends were 7 bases for V and 10 bases for J; bases not matched to a gene: 24. The CDR3: CASTRPSGTSGTYIKEQFF. The CDR3 region has the DNA TGTGCCAGCACCCGACCGTCCGGGACTAGCGGTACGTACATCAAGGAGCAGTTCTTC.

Ten or more counts support this clonotype. V is TRBV20-1 and J is TRBJ2-1; perhaps TRBD1 as D (5 bases). CDR1 and CDR2 (germline): DFQATT, SNEGSKA (reference sequence). Deletions cut 5 bases from V and 7 bases from J, with 15 bases between. The CDR3 has 13 residues. CDR3 residues: CSAGHPAGNEQFF. The CDR3 nucleotides are TGCAGTGCTGGGCACCCGGCAGGGAATGAGCAGTTCTTC.

In its sample, this clonotype was seen once. Because it lacks the conserved phenylalanine or tryptophan at the end, this CDR3 is likely a read error. The chain employs TRBV28 and TRBJ2-7; D may be TRBD2 (6 bases). The CDR3 is 13 residues long. V lost 1 base and J 3 bases, leaving 7 bases between the germline ends. Germline V gene sequence: CDR1 MDHEN, CDR2 SYDVKM. The CDR3 spells CASSLFGGYEQYY. The CDR3 nucleotides are TGTGCCAGCAGTTTATTCGGGGGCTACGAGCAGTACTAC.

This clonotype was counted many times. The CDR3 loop is CASSPTDRVPYGYTF. The CDR3 bases are TGTGCCAGCAGTCCGACGGACAGGGTGCCCTATGGCTACACCTTC. The rearrangement uses TRBV27 and TRBJ1-2, with 8 bases fitting TRBD1. With 5 bases clipped from V and 4 bases from J, the junction kept 9 bases outside the gene matches. The CDR3 runs to 15 residues. Germline V gene data show CDR1 as MNHEY and CDR2 as SMNVEV (reference sequence).

This clonotype was counted ten times or more. The chain couples TRBV27 to TRBJ1-1; no reliable D call. Trimming took off 8 bases at V and 5 bases at J, with 6 bases between the two ends. Germline V gives CDR1 MNHEY, CDR2 SMNVEV (reference sequence). The CDR3 loop spans 10 amino acids. DNA for the CDR3: TGTGCCAGCGGCGATACTGAAGCTTTCTTT. This gives the protein CASGDTEAFF.

CDR3 DNA: TGTGCCAGCAGCTTAGATGTCAACTACGAGCAGTACTTC. Translation: CASSLDVNYEQYF. V is TRBV7-9 and J is TRBJ2-7, with unresolved D. The CDR3 runs to 13 residues. Trimming left V 1 base short and J 3 bases short, with 7 bases between. Germline CDR1 SEHNR, CDR2 FQNEAQ (reference sequence).

This clonotype was counted many times. The chain couples TRBV24-1 to TRBJ2-1; D is unresolved. CDR3 size: 14 residues. Germline CDR1 KGHDR, CDR2 SFDVKD. V dropped 3 bases and J dropped 6 bases, with 11 bases sitting between them. CDR3: CATSDAYSINEQFF. CDR3 nucleotides: TGTGCCACCAGTGATGCCTACAGCATCAATGAGCAGTTCTTC.

The genes are TRBV19 and TRBJ1-2; 8 bases match TRBD1. J gave up 6 bases and V 3 bases, and 9 bases lay outside the gene matches. The CDR3 has 15 amino acids. In germline, CDR1 is LNHDA, CDR2 SQIVND (reference sequence). CDR3 sequence: CASSMDDRGWNGYTF. DNA of the CDR3: TGTGCCAGTAGTATGGATGACAGGGGATGGAATGGCTACACCTTC.

This clonotype has more than one count but fewer than ten. This chain links TRBV20-1 with TRBJ2-6, with D tentatively TRBD1 (5 bases). The CDR3 length is 14 residues. Germline CDR1 DFQATT, CDR2 SNEGSKA (reference sequence). Trimming pared 6 bases from V and 0 bases from J, leaving 9 bases between. This chain's CDR3 is CSAPGISGANVLTF. CDR3 nucleotides: TGCAGTGCACCAGGGATCTCTGGGGCCAACGTCCTGACTTTC.

There are a few counts of this clonotype. This chain joins TRBV19 and TRBJ1-2; 7 bases map to TRBD1. The CDR3 runs 14 residues. V lost 5 bases and J lost 8; bases outside the gene matches: 11. CDR1 is LNHDA and CDR2 is SQIVND in the germline V gene (reference sequence). CDR3 in DNA: TGTGCCAGTAGTCCCCAAGGACAGGCGCCCGGCTACACCTTC. It translates to CASSPQGQAPGYTF.

This clonotype was picked up many times. CDR3 sequence reads: CASSLFQGGTDTQYF. CDR3 coding DNA: TGTGCCAGCAGTTTATTTCAGGGAGGCACAGATACGCAGTATTTT. The chain is built from TRBV27 and TRBJ2-3; perhaps D is TRBD1 or TRBD2 (5 bases each). The CDR3 spans 15 residues. CDR1 is MNHEY and CDR2 is SMNVEV in the germline V gene (reference sequence). The germline V and J ends were trimmed by 1 base and 1 base, with 9 bases remaining between them.

This clonotype was seen at least ten times. The rearrangement uses TRBV5-1 and TRBJ2-1, with a weak D call TRBD1 (6 bases). With 0 bases removed from V and 5 bases from J, the gap between germline ends came to 9 bases. Germline-derived CDR1 and CDR2 are SGHRS and YFSETQ. CDR3 length equals 14 residues. CDR3 amino acids: CASSLVQGHNEQFF. CDR3 in DNA: TGCGCCAGCAGCTTGGTTCAGGGGCACAATGAGCAGTTCTTC. The full variable domain, its missing parts supplied by reference TRBV5-1 and TRBJ2-1, is KAGVTQTPRYLIKTRGQQVTLSCSPISGHRSVSWYQQTPGQGLQFLFEYFSETQRNKGNFPGRFSGRQFSNSRSEMNVSTLELGDSALYLCASSLVQGHNEQFFGPGTRLTVL.

This clonotype has at least ten counts. This chain links TRBV29-1 with TRBJ2-7; 8 bases are shared with TRBD1. V lost 4 bases, J lost 3 bases, and 5 bases stayed unmatched. The germline gives CDR1 SQVTM, CDR2 ANQGSEA. The CDR3 covers 13 residues. This CDR3 reads CSVGPGGIYEQYF. The CDR3 coding sequence is TGCAGCGTTGGCCCAGGGGGCATCTACGAGCAGTACTTC.

The sample holds many counts of this clonotype. The rearrangement uses TRBV27 and TRBJ2-7; TRBD2 agrees at 8 bases. V lost 0 bases and J lost 0; bases outside the gene matches: 4. The V gene's germline CDR1 is MNHEY and CDR2 SMNVEV (reference sequence). The CDR3 spans 16 residues. Here the CDR3 reads CASSLSRGTSSYEQYF. CDR3 coding DNA: TGTGCCAGCAGTTTATCGAGGGGGACTAGCTCCTACGAGCAGTACTTC.

This clonotype occurred many times. The rearrangement uses TRBV6-2 or TRBV6-3 and TRBJ2-1; D is possibly TRBD1 (5 bases). In germline, CDR1 is MNHEY, CDR2 SVGEGT. Trimming left V 7 bases short and J 0 bases short, with 16 bases between. This CDR3 spans 16 amino acids. The CDR3 loop is CASINQGPPSYNEQFF. DNA for the CDR3: TGTGCCAGCATCAACCAGGGCCCTCCCTCCTACAATGAGCAGTTCTTC.

V and J are TRBV20-1 and TRBJ1-2, with unresolved D. V lost 0 bases and J 5 bases, leaving 7 bases between the germline ends. The length of the CDR3 is 12 residues. Germline V gene sequence: CDR1 DFQATT, CDR2 SNEGSKA (reference sequence). CDR3 DNA: TGCAGTGCTAGAGATCCAGGTTATGGCTACACCTTC. It codes for CSARDPGYGYTF.